The entry that follows covers one T cell receptor (beta chain) sequence. V was clipped by 0 bases and J by 5 bases, with 8 bases between them. Germline assignment: CDR1 MNHEY and CDR2 SMNVEV (reference sequence). The CDR3 runs 14 residues. Treatment in this sample: oral pan-JAK inhibitor, 5-10 mg twice daily. Isolated RNA was reverse transcribed into cDNA used as the sequencing template. Method: immunoSEQ multiplex PCR; TCRdb's copy keeps in-frame clones and lacks some. The profile shows more than 150,000 clones, around 56% of them singletons. The data belong to a study of CD8+ T cells in alopecia areata.

The J gene is TRBJ1-5, the V gene TRBV27, with D unresolved. The source was CD4+ T cells sorted from blood, collected at week 4, from a patient treated with tofacitinib. This TCR was sampled from a human donor with alopecia areata. The DNA of the CDR3 is TGTGCCAGCAGTTTATCCACTGTCTATCAGCCCCAGCATTTT. Protein product: CASSLSTVYQPQHF.